The entry below gives a single TCR beta chain sequence along with its context. The V end was cut by 9 bases, the J end by 5 bases, with 19 bases between. Germline V gives CDR1 MNHEY, CDR2 SVGAGI. The CDR3 covers 14 residues. This entry is derived from a study of blood T cell repertoires in COVID-19. Overall study context: From the United States, Italy and Spain came samples of acute and convalescent COVID-19. PBMCs, B-cell-depleted T cells, or T cells were the source of the cDNA or gDNA that made up the material.

Original processing methods: Reference gene primer amplification gave nucleated cell count estimates. The repertoire was sequenced with immunoSEQ multiplex PCR; TCRdb's copy has only in-frame clones and lacks some. The V and J calls and clone size are taken from that table; D and trimming were inferred from the DNA. The data show around 42,000 clones, roughly 80% seen once. The chain is built from TRBV6-5 and TRBJ1-1, with D perhaps matching TRBD1 (5 bases). The clonotype comes from a woman aged 55-70 years with acute or convalescent COVID-19. The material sequenced was peripheral blood. The CDR3 loop reads CASQIRGGGTEAFF. Written as DNA, the CDR3 is TGTGCCAGTCAGATCCGCGGGGGTGGGACTGAAGCTTTCTTT.